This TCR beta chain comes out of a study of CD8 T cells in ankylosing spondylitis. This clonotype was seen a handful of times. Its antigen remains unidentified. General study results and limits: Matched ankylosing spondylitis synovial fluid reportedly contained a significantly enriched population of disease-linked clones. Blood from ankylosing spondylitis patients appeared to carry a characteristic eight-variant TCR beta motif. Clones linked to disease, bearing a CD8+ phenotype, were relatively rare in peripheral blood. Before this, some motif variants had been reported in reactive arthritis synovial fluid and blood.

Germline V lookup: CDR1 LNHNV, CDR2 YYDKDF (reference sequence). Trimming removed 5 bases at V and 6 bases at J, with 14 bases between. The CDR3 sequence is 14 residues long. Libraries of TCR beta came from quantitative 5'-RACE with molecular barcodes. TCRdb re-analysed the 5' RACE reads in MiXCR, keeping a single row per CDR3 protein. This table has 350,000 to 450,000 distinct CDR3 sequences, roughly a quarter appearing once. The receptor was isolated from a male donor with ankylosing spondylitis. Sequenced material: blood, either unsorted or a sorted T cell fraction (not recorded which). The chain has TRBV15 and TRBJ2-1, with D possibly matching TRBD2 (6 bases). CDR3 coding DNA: TGTGCCACCAGCCCCCAATGGAGGGGCAATGAGCAGTTCTTC. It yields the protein CATSPQWRGNEQFF.